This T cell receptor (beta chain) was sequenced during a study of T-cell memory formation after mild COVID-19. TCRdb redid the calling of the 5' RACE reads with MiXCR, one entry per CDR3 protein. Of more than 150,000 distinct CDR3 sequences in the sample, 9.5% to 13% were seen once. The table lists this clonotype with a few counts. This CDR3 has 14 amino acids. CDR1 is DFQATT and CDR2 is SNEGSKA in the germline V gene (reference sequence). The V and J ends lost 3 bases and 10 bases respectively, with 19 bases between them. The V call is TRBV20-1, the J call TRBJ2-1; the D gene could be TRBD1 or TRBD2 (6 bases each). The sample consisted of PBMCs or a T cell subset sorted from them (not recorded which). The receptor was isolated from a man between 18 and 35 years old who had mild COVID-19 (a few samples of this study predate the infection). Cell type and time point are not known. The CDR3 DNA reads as TGCAGTGCTAGTTCGGGGGCTCCGGGAAACGAGCAGTTCTTC. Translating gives CSASSGAPGNEQFF.